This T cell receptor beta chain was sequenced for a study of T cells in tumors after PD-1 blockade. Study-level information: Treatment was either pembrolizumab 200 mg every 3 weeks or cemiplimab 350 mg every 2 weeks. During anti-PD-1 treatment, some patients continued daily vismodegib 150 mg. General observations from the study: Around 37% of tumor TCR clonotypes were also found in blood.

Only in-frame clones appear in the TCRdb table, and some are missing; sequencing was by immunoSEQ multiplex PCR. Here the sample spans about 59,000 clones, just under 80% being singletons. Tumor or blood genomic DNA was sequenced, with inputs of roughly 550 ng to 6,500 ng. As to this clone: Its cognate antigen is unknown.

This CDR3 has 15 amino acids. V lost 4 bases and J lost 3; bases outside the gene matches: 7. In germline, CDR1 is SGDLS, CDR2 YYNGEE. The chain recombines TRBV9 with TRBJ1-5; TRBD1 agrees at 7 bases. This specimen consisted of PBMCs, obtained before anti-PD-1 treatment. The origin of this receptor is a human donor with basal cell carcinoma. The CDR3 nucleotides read TGTGCCAGCAGCCCTGGGACAGCATACAATCAGCCCCAGCATTTT. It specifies CASSPGTAYNQPQHF.